The entry below describes one T cell receptor (beta chain). The sample is drawn from a study of blood T cell repertoires in COVID-19. The data were produced by immunoSEQ multiplex PCR, yet TCRdb's version contains in-frame clones alone and is incomplete. The profile covers over 150,000 clones, with around three quarters appearing a single time and around 1.7% taken by the ten largest. The length of the CDR3 is 16 residues. Germline assignment: CDR1 SEHNR and CDR2 FQNEAQ (reference sequence). V was clipped by 3 bases and J by 2 bases; unmatched bases: 5. The V call is TRBV7-9, the J call TRBJ2-1, with 9 bases fitting TRBD2. The sample was peripheral blood. The receptor comes from a man older than 75 with acute or convalescent COVID-19. The DNA of the CDR3 is TGTGCCAGCAGCTTTATAGCGGGGGTAACCTACAATGAGCAGTTCTTC. It codes for CASSFIAGVTYNEQFF.